This is a list of T cell receptor beta chains from one sample in a study of blood T cells in healthy people across ages. TCRdb reprocessed the 5' RACE reads via MiXCR and lists one record per CDR3 protein. Of hundreds of thousands of distinct CDR3 sequences in the sample, more than 50% were seen once. The sample was blood. Receptor source: a man aged 35-49 years in good health. Both conserved end residues are part of each CDR3. The order of the fields is clone size, D gene, V gene, J gene, CDR3 protein, CDR3 DNA. The D gene is left open where the match is weak. Clone size, where shown, is once, few, many, or a class for clones that have expanded.

size: few
D: .
V: TRBV20-1
J: TRBJ2-7
CDR3: CSATGTGTYEQYF
DNA: TGCAGTGCAACCGGGACTGGGACCTACGAGCAGTACTTC

size: few
D: .
V: TRBV14
J: TRBJ2-5
CDR3: CASSPPAFPETQYF
DNA: TGTGCCAGCAGCCCACCCGCATTTCCGGAGACCCAGTACTTC

size: .
D: TRBD2
V: TRBV12-3/TRBV12-4
J: TRBJ2-3
CDR3: CASSPSSGRADTQYF
DNA: TGTGCCAGCAGTCCCTCTAGCGGAAGAGCAGATACGCAGTATTTT

size: .
D: .
V: TRBV28
J: TRBJ2-5
CDR3: CASSGTQGKGEETQYF
DNA: TGTGCCAGCAGTGGCACGCAGGGAAAAGGAGAAGAGACCCAGTACTTC

size: .
D: TRBD1
V: TRBV6-5
J: TRBJ1-5
CDR3: CASSLGQGALGQPQHF
DNA: TGTGCCAGCAGTCTTGGACAGGGGGCTTTAGGTCAACCCCAGCATTTT

size: once
D: TRBD1
V: TRBV29-1
J: TRBJ2-3
CDR3: CSVDRGVGTDTQYF
DNA: TGCAGCGTAGACAGGGGGGTCGGCACAGATACGCAGTATTTT

size: .
D: TRBD2
V: TRBV27
J: TRBJ2-7
CDR3: CASSPGTSGRGEQYF
DNA: TGTGCCAGCAGTCCCGGGACTAGCGGGAGAGGCGAGCAGTACTTC

size: .
D: .
V: TRBV27
J: TRBJ2-5
CDR3: CASSLSLGGVETQYF
DNA: TGTGCCAGCAGTTTATCCCTGGGAGGAGTGGAGACCCAGTACTTC

size: few
D: .
V: TRBV15
J: TRBJ2-5
CDR3: CATSRGGATRETQYF
DNA: TGTGCCACCAGCAGAGGAGGGGCCACACGAGAGACCCAGTACTTC

size: .
D: .
V: TRBV11-1
J: TRBJ1-5
CDR3: CASSSDGDSNQPQHF
DNA: TGTGCCAGCAGCTCGGACGGGGATAGCAATCAGCCCCAGCATTTT

size: .
D: .
V: TRBV6-5
J: TRBJ1-4
CDR3: CASSYDWGEKLFF
DNA: TGTGCCAGCAGTTACGATTGGGGGGAAAAACTGTTTTTT

size: .
D: TRBD1
V: TRBV12-3/TRBV12-4
J: TRBJ1-2
CDR3: CAIEARDSGMYGYTF
DNA: TGTGCCATCGAAGCCCGGGACAGCGGAATGTATGGCTACACCTTC

size: .
D: TRBD2
V: TRBV20-1
J: TRBJ2-3
CDR3: CSARVFLTSGREDTQYF
DNA: TGCAGTGCTAGAGTCTTCCTCACTAGCGGGAGAGAAGATACGCAGTATTTT

size: .
D: .
V: TRBV27
J: TRBJ2-7
CDR3: CASSFKRPGTPAYEQYF
DNA: TGTGCCAGCAGTTTCAAGCGCCCGGGGACTCCAGCCTACGAGCAGTACTTC

size: .
D: .
V: TRBV7-9
J: TRBJ1-2
CDR3: CASSFGLKGNGYTF
DNA: TGTGCCAGCAGCTTCGGTCTAAAGGGTAATGGCTACACCTTC